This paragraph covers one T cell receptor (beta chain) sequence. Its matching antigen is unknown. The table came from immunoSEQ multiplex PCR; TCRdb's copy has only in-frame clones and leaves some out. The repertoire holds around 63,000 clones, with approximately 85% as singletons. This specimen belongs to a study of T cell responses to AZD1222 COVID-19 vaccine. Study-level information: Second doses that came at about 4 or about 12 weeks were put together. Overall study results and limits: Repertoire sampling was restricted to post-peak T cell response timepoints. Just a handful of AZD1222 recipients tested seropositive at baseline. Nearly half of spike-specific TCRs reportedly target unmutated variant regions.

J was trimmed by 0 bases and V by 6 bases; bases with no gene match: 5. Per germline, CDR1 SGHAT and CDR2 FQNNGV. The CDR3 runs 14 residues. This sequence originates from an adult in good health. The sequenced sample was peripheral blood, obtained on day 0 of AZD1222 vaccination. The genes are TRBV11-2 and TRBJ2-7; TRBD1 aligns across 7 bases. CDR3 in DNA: TGTGCCAGCAGACGACAGGGCAACTCCTACGAGCAGTACTTC. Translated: CASRRQGNSYEQYF.